This TCR beta chain was observed in a study of blood T cell repertoires in COVID-19. Looking at the study overall: Acute and convalescent COVID-19 specimens originated in the United States, Italy and Spain. From T cells, B-cell-depleted T cells, or PBMCs came the material, which was cDNA or gDNA.

Source study methods: Amplification of reference gene primers was used by the study to estimate nucleated cell counts. The method was immunoSEQ multiplex PCR; TCRdb's version includes in-frame clones alone and lacks a portion of them. That table gives V, J and clone size, and the DNA gave D and trimming. The sample includes 90,000 to 100,000 clones, 85% of them seen just once. The TCR originated in a man older than 75 with acute or convalescent COVID-19. Sequencing was carried out using peripheral blood.

CDR3 sequence: CASSLGLASEQFF. In DNA form, the CDR3 reads TGTGCCAGCAGCTTAGGACTAGCATCTGAGCAGTTCTTC. The chain has TRBV5-6 and TRBJ2-1, with 8 positions matching TRBD2. The V gene end was trimmed by 2 bases and the J gene end by 9 bases; junction bases not matched to a gene: 4. Germline-derived CDR1 and CDR2 are SGHDT and YYEEEE. CDR3 length equals 13 residues.